This T cell receptor beta chain was identified in a study of shared clonotypes between healthy human individuals (dated by TCRdb to 2018 to 2021). For the study in its entirety: A few men and two women, aged 18 to 49 years, made up the cohort. The study deeply sequenced blood TCR repertoires of five healthy adults to estimate repertoire size and the extent of clonotype sharing between individuals. Per donor, three plates each were used for CD4 naive and CD4 memory, two for CD8 naive, and one for CD8 memory. To increase sequencing depth and limit assay-specific biases, TCR repertoire library preparation and sequencing were carried out by different laboratories using diverse techniques. Between about 0.85 and 8.9 billion PBMCs per donor were obtained by leukapheresis. On the study overall, not on this receptor specifically: Sharing across several donors was observed for roughly 5% of naive CD4, around 3.5% of naive CD8, about 2.5% of memory CD4, and around 0.42% of memory CD8 clonotypes. Even with the large sequencing depth, rarefaction of the sorted-subset datasets indicated that sequencing was incomplete. The small number of donors limited the genetic and exposure-history diversity represented. Compared with non-shared clonotypes, clonotypes shared by all four sorted-subset donors had higher generation probabilities. Estimated clonotype richness was generally larger for naive than for memory subsets. Pairwise subsampling led to the expectation that sequencing depth would affect the degree of clonotype sharing among donors. Sampling was restricted to blood, and TCR repertoires in tissue are likely to differ from TCR repertoires in blood.

Reading the germline V gene gives CDR1 SGHRS and CDR2 YFSETQ. Its CDR3 holds 16 amino acids, cysteine through phenylalanine. CDR3 DNA is the only sequence kept; it has 48 bases, read in frame from the first base. Germline trimming: 0 bases from V, 3 bases from J; junction bases outside gene matches: 2. The donors were healthy, HIV-negative adults with no recently reported acute infections or vaccinations. Every donor was a Caucasian adult living in Nashville, Tennessee, USA. CD4+ T cells were enriched by magnetic negative selection, after which naive cells were positively selected on CD45RA and the negative fraction was taken as the memory subset. After blood collection by leukapheresis, PBMCs were isolated using Ficoll-Histopaque density gradient centrifugation and then cryopreserved in the vapor phase of liquid nitrogen. Analytical flow cytometry was used to check the purity and quantity of each magnetically sorted T cell population. Each sorted fraction had its genomic DNA isolated and then quantified by UV absorbance on a Nanodrop 2000c.

TCR CDR3 regions were amplified from genomic DNA by multiplex PCR using the deep immunoSEQ assay. Extracted genomic DNA from each cell subset was spread evenly across all wells of several immunoSEQ 96-well plates, with each plate serving as a replicate. For sorted subsets, each replicate PCR was loaded with about 0.2 ug genomic DNA, equivalent to about 30,000 T cell genomes. Purified libraries were measured with a Qubit 3.0 fluorometer, size-checked on a Bioanalyzer 2100, and measured again with the KAPA Library Quantification kit. Every immunoSEQ 96-well plate was sequenced on a separate single-read 150-cycle Illumina NextSeq 550 flow cell. Per the authors' processing: Because the immunoSEQ output held only junctional sequences and lacked quality scores, the filtering could not match the filtering applied to full-length reads. Sequences were annotated with PyIR, a Python wrapper for IgBLAST v1.9, using IMGT germline references to assign V/J genes and CDR3. Reads with weak V/J assignments (E-value above 1e-6), missing CDR3, stop codons, out-of-frame junctions, or ambiguous translated residues were removed. A V3J clonotype was defined by an identical inferred V gene, J gene, and CDR3 amino acid sequence. Percentage overlap between repertoires was calculated by dividing the number of shared unique clonotypes by the size of the smaller repertoire. Richness of each repertoire was evaluated using RTK rarefaction, the Chao1 estimator, and Recon v2.1 estimates of unobserved clonotypes. For all TCRbeta clonotypes obtained by the gDNA method from four donors, generation probabilities were computed with OLGA. Sourced from immuneACCESS, this table was stored by TCRdb with only in-frame sequences that have V and J called. A share of the clones is absent; for the studies checked, an unresolved V gene accounts for under half, and the remainder has no known explanation. V and J calls and clone size are copied from that table; D and trimming were computed from the DNA. This sample comprises 2,500,000 or so clones, around 93% of them detected only once. The leading ten clones occupy 0.37% of the sample.

Of note for this clone: Its antigen is currently not known. Base qualities were left out, and no much larger clone turns up one base away. Other nucleotide sequences from this sample produce the same CDR3.

Sequenced sample: naive CD4+ T cells from PBMCs. Per the publication, the cell subset or site label means: CD45RA+ positively selected. The chain was built from TRBV5-1 and TRBJ2-3, with 12 bases matching TRBD2. This receptor was taken from a man aged 18 to 30 in good health. Some clones in this sample may be carry-over from other donors' samples. The DNA is TGCGCCAGCAGCTTGGAACTAGCGGGAGGAACAGATACGCAGTATTTT. The encoded protein is CASSLELAGGTDTQYF.